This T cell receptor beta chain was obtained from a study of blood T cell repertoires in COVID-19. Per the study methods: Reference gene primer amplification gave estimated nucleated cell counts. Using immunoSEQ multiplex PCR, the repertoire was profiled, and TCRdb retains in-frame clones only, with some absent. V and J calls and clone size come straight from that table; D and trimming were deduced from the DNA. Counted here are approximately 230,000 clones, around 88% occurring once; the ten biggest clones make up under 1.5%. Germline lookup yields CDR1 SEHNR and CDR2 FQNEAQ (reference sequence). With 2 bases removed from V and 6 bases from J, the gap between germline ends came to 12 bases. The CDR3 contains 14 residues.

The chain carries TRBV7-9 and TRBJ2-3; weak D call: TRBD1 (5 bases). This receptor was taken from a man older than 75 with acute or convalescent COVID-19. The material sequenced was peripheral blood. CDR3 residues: CASSLNQGSDTQYF. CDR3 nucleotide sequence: TGTGCCAGCAGCTTAAATCAGGGTTCGGATACGCAGTATTTT.